The rows below give T cell receptor beta chains drawn from one sample of a study of blood T cell repertoires in COVID-19. Generated by immunoSEQ multiplex PCR, the TCRdb table keeps only in-frame clones and is missing some. The data contain 50,000 to 65,000 clones, 80% to 90% of them singletons. The sequencing sample was made of peripheral blood. The source of these receptors is a human donor in a cohort sampled during active COVID-19. Both conserved end residues are part of each CDR3. Fields, in order: V gene, D gene, clone size, J gene, CDR3 protein, CDR3 DNA. A D gene is named only where the DNA matches it firmly. Part of the rows lack a size; the others show once, few, many or a class for expanded clones.

V: TRBV6-1; D: TRBD1; size: .; J: TRBJ1-6; CDR3: CASSAPGQHNNSPLHF; DNA: TGTGCCAGCAGTGCACCGGGACAGCACAATAATTCACCCCTCCACTTT
V: TRBV10-3; D: TRBD1; size: .; J: TRBJ2-6; CDR3: CATGQGPSGANVLTF; DNA: TGTGCCACGGGACAGGGTCCCTCTGGGGCCAACGTCCTGACTTTC
V: TRBV7-7; D: TRBD2; size: .; J: TRBJ2-2; CDR3: CASSPLAAGSTGELFF; DNA: TGTGCTAGCAGCCCATTGGCAGCGGGATCCACCGGGGAGCTGTTTTTT
V: TRBV6-2/TRBV6-3; D: .; size: .; J: TRBJ1-5; CDR3: CASSYEGVISNQPQHF; DNA: TGTGCCAGCAGTTACGAGGGAGTCATATCCAATCAGCCCCAGCATTTT
V: TRBV4-2; D: TRBD1; size: .; J: TRBJ1-4; CDR3: CASSQDRDEKLFF; DNA: TGTGCCAGCAGCCAGGACAGGGACGAAAAACTGTTTTTT
V: TRBV30; D: .; size: .; J: TRBJ1-2; CDR3: CAWSRDNLYGYTF; DNA: TGTGCCTGGAGTAGGGACAACCTCTATGGCTACACCTTC
V: TRBV4-1; D: TRBD1; size: few; J: TRBJ1-3; CDR3: CASSQDWTGGNTIYF; DNA: TGCGCCAGCAGCCAAGATTGGACAGGGGGAAACACCATATATTTT
V: TRBV12-5; D: .; size: .; J: TRBJ1-5; CDR3: CASGRGDRPNQPQHF; DNA: TGTGCTAGTGGCCGGGGGGACCGACCCAATCAGCCCCAGCATTTT
V: TRBV30; D: TRBD1; size: .; J: TRBJ1-4; CDR3: CAWSTGGAAEKLFF; DNA: TGTGCCTGGAGTACAGGGGGCGCGGCTGAAAAACTGTTTTTT
V: TRBV9; D: TRBD2; size: .; J: TRBJ2-1; CDR3: CASSVAGGPLEQFF; DNA: TGTGCCAGCAGCGTAGCGGGAGGGCCATTGGAGCAGTTCTTC
V: TRBV2; D: .; size: .; J: TRBJ2-3; CDR3: CASVTRGGLTDTQYF; DNA: TGTGCCAGCGTTACAAGGGGGGGCCTCACAGATACGCAGTATTTT
V: TRBV4-2; D: TRBD2; size: .; J: TRBJ2-3; CDR3: CASSQDGGLAGGTDTQYF; DNA: TGTGCCAGCAGCCAAGATGGGGGACTAGCGGGAGGGACAGATACGCAGTATTTT
V: TRBV29-1; D: .; size: once; J: TRBJ1-1; CDR3: CSGGTGSDTEAFF; DNA: TGCAGCGGGGGAACAGGGAGTGACACTGAAGCTTTCTTT
V: TRBV5-4; D: TRBD1; size: .; J: TRBJ1-4; CDR3: CASSLVQGAVEKLFF; DNA: TGTGCCAGCAGCTTGGTTCAGGGGGCGGTCGAAAAACTGTTTTTT
V: TRBV24-1; D: TRBD2; size: .; J: TRBJ2-1; CDR3: CATSDARTSGNEQFF; DNA: TGTGCCACCAGTGACGCCCGGACTAGCGGAAATGAGCAGTTCTTC
V: TRBV2; D: .; size: few; J: TRBJ1-4; CDR3: CATSGGGNEKLFF; DNA: TGTGCCACCTCTGGGGGGGGGAATGAAAAACTGTTTTTT
V: TRBV2; D: TRBD1; size: .; J: TRBJ1-5; CDR3: CASSRGVSNQPQHF; DNA: TGTGCCAGTTCCAGGGGGGTTAGCAATCAGCCCCAGCATTTT
V: TRBV6-1; D: .; size: .; J: TRBJ2-4; CDR3: CASSENFGGPLAKNIQYF; DNA: TGTGCCAGCAGTGAAAATTTCGGGGGACCCCTAGCCAAAAACATTCAGTACTTC
V: TRBV3-1/TRBV3-2; D: .; size: .; J: TRBJ1-2; CDR3: CASATYNYGYTF; DNA: TGTGCCAGCGCGACATATAACTATGGCTACACCTTC
V: TRBV7-9; D: TRBD2; size: .; J: TRBJ2-5; CDR3: CASSLATTSGETQYF; DNA: TGTGCCAGCAGCTTAGCGACCACTAGCGGAGAGACCCAGTACTTC
V: TRBV7-3; D: TRBD2; size: .; J: TRBJ2-7; CDR3: CASSLKPSRGGVYEQYF; DNA: TGTGCCAGCAGCTTAAAACCATCGCGGGGGGGCGTATACGAGCAGTACTTC
V: TRBV11-2; D: .; size: .; J: TRBJ2-1; CDR3: CASSPRNNEQFF; DNA: TGTGCCAGCAGCCCTCGTAACAATGAGCAGTTCTTC
V: TRBV19; D: TRBD2; size: .; J: TRBJ2-5; CDR3: CASSGGGPPKQETQYF; DNA: TGTGCCAGTAGCGGCGGGGGACCCCCCAAACAAGAGACCCAGTACTTC
V: TRBV25-1; D: .; size: .; J: TRBJ2-5; CDR3: CATSRAGRETQYF; DNA: TGTGCCACCTCCCGGGCAGGGAGGGAGACCCAGTACTTC
V: TRBV7-9; D: .; size: .; J: TRBJ2-2; CDR3: CASSLMDREELFF; DNA: TGTGCCAGCAGCTTAATGGACAGAGAGGAGCTGTTTTTT
V: TRBV2; D: .; size: .; J: TRBJ1-5; CDR3: CASSLDNHQPQHF; DNA: TGTGCCAGCAGTTTGGACAACCATCAGCCCCAGCATTTT
V: TRBV4-2; D: TRBD2; size: few; J: TRBJ2-7; CDR3: CASSQEGVAGGEPGEQYF; DNA: TGTGCCAGCAGCCAAGAAGGGGTAGCGGGGGGGGAACCGGGAGAGCAGTACTTC
V: TRBV11-2; D: TRBD2; size: .; J: TRBJ2-1; CDR3: CASSLVSGRGSEQFF; DNA: TGTGCCAGCAGCTTAGTTAGCGGGAGAGGAAGTGAGCAGTTCTTC
V: TRBV11-2; D: .; size: .; J: TRBJ2-7; CDR3: CASSLVFDFGEQYF; DNA: TGTGCCAGCAGCTTAGTTTTTGACTTCGGCGAGCAGTACTTC
V: TRBV5-1; D: .; size: .; J: TRBJ1-1; CDR3: CASSPRPGSMNTEAFF; DNA: TGCGCCAGCAGCCCGAGGCCGGGGAGCATGAACACTGAAGCTTTCTTT
V: TRBV18; D: .; size: .; J: TRBJ2-7; CDR3: CASSLQGWEQYF; DNA: TGTGCCAGCTCACTACAGGGTTGGGAGCAGTACTTC
V: TRBV19; D: TRBD2; size: .; J: TRBJ2-5; CDR3: CASSIERGLAGEETQYF; DNA: TGTGCCAGTAGTATAGAGAGAGGGCTAGCGGGAGAAGAGACCCAGTACTTC
V: TRBV5-1; D: .; size: .; J: TRBJ1-6; CDR3: CASSLAPGGGNNSPLHF; DNA: TGCGCCAGCAGCTTGGCTCCGGGCGGGGGGAATAATTCACCCCTCCACTTT
V: TRBV3-1/TRBV3-2; D: TRBD1; size: .; J: TRBJ1-2; CDR3: CASSQAGRGLNYGYTF; DNA: TGTGCCAGCAGCCAAGCTGGCAGGGGGCTGAACTATGGCTACACCTTC
V: TRBV7-7; D: TRBD2; size: .; J: TRBJ2-2; CDR3: CASSPRRGLAGINTGELFF; DNA: TGTGCTAGCAGCCCACGCCGAGGCCTAGCGGGAATCAACACCGGGGAGCTGTTTTTT
V: TRBV2; D: .; size: once; J: TRBJ1-4; CDR3: CASSFINEKLFF; DNA: TGTGCCAGCAGTTTTATCAATGAAAAACTGTTTTTT
V: TRBV7-2; D: TRBD1; size: once; J: TRBJ1-5; CDR3: CASSLVGLGRGIDQPQHF; DNA: TGTGCCAGCAGCTTGGTAGGATTAGGCAGGGGGATTGATCAGCCCCAGCATTTT
V: TRBV5-1; D: TRBD2; size: .; J: TRBJ2-1; CDR3: CASWGGGADEQFF; DNA: TGCGCCAGCTGGGGCGGGGGGGCCGATGAGCAGTTCTTC
V: TRBV5-1; D: .; size: .; J: TRBJ1-2; CDR3: CASSSGNSNYGYTF; DNA: TGCGCCAGCAGCTCAGGGAATTCGAACTATGGCTACACCTTC
V: TRBV19; D: .; size: .; J: TRBJ1-5; CDR3: CASSIEGGNQPQHF; DNA: TGTGCCAGTAGTATAGAAGGGGGTAATCAGCCCCAGCATTTT
V: TRBV12-3/TRBV12-4; D: .; size: .; J: TRBJ2-7; CDR3: CASSAGDEQYF; DNA: TGTGCCAGCAGTGCAGGGGACGAGCAGTACTTC
V: TRBV7-9; D: .; size: .; J: TRBJ1-1; CDR3: CASSLGTLNTEAFF; DNA: TGTGCCAGCAGCTTAGGGACTCTGAACACTGAAGCTTTCTTT
V: TRBV5-6; D: TRBD1; size: .; J: TRBJ1-1; CDR3: CASSPFRTGGRGTEAFF; DNA: TGTGCCAGCAGCCCTTTTAGGACAGGGGGTAGGGGCACTGAAGCTTTCTTT